Here is one TCR beta chain with its context. No antigen is known for it. The record originates from a study of beta chain features in type 1 diabetes. Study conclusions and caveats: Shorter TCRB CDR3s, moderately but significantly so, were found in Type 1 diabetes patients in all four CD4+ subsets.

Since all of the isolated RNA was reverse transcribed, expressed TCRB transcripts were what got sequenced. Naive, central memory and regulatory T cell samples averaged about 3.3 million immunoSEQ reads each. The repertoire was sequenced with immunoSEQ multiplex PCR; TCRdb's copy has only in-frame clones and lacks some. The data show about 260,000 clones, with about 20% seen just once and 0.028% held by the top ten. In germline, CDR1 is MNHEY, CDR2 SVGAGI. This CDR3 comprises 13 residues. Trimming cost V 8 bases and J 6 bases; bases outside gene matches: 7. Staining for CD45RO/CCR7/CD25/CD127/CD95/CD27 allowed sorting of CD4+ naive, central memory, regulatory and stem cell-like memory cells.

The gene calls are TRBV6-5 and TRBJ1-2, with 9 positions matching TRBD1. The sequencing input was naive CD4+ T cells from blood. This sequence originates from a woman aged 40 to 49 with type 1 diabetes. This chain's CDR3 is CASGDREWNGYTF. DNA of the CDR3: TGTGCCAGCGGGGACAGGGAATGGAATGGCTACACCTTC.